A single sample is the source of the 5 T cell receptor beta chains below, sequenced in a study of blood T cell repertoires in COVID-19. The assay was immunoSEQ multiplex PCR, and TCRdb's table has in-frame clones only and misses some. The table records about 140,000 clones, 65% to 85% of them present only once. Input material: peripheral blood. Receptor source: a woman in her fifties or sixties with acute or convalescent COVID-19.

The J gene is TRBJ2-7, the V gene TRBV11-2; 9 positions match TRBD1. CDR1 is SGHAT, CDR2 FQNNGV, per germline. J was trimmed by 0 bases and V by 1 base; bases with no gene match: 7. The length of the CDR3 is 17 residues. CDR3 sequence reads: CASSLGFLGQGSYEQYF. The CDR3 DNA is TGTGCCAGCAGCTTAGGGTTTCTGGGACAGGGCTCCTACGAGCAGTACTTC.

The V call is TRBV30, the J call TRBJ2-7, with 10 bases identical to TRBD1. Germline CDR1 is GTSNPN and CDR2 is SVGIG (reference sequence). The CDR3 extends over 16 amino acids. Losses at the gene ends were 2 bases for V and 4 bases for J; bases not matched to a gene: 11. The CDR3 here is CAWSPRRWGQGYEQYF. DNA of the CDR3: TGTGCCTGGAGTCCACGAAGGTGGGGACAGGGGTACGAGCAGTACTTC. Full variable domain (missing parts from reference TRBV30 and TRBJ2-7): SQTIHQWPATLVQPVGSPLSLECTVEGTSNPNLYWYRQAAGRGLQLLFYSVGIGQISSEVPQNLSASRPQDRQFILSSKKLLLSDSGFYLCAWSPRRWGQGYEQYFGPGTRLTVT.

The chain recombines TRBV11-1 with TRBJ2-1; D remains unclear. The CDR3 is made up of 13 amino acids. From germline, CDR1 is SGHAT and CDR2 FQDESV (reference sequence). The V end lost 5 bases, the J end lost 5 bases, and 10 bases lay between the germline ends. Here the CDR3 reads CASSPSPDNEQFF. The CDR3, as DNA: TGTGCCAGCAGCCCTTCCCCCGACAATGAGCAGTTCTTC. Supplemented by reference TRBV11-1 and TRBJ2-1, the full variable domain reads EAEVAQSPRYKITEKSQAVAFWCDPISGHATLYWYRQILGQGPELLVQFQDESVVDDSQLPKDRFSAERLKGVDSTLKIQPAELGDSAMYLCASSPSPDNEQFFGPGTRLTVL.

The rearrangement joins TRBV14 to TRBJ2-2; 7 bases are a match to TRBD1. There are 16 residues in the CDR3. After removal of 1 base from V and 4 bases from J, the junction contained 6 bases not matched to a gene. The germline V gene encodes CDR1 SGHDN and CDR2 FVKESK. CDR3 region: CASSQVAGGSTGELFF. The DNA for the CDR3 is TGTGCCAGCAGCCAAGTAGCAGGGGGAAGCACCGGGGAGCTGTTTTTT.

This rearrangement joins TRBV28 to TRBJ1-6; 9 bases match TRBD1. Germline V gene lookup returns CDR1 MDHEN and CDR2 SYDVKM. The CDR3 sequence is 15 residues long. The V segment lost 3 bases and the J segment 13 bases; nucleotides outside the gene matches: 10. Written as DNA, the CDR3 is TGTGCCAGCAGTTTCCGGACAGGGGCCTCTATTCCCCTCCACTTT. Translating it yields CASSFRTGASIPLHF. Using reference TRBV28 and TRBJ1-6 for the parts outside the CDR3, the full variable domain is DVKVTQSSRYLVKRTGEKVFLECVQDMDHENMFWYRQDPGLGLRLIYFSYDVKMKEKGDIPEGYSVSREKKERFSLILESASTNQTSMYLCASSFRTGASIPLHFGNGTRLTVT.